These T cell receptor beta chains were read from a single sample in a study of blood T cell repertoires in COVID-19. This table comes from immunoSEQ multiplex PCR, and its TCRdb copy is limited to in-frame clones, with some not included. In the table there are nearly 300,000 clones, around 85% of which are singletons. Sequenced input: peripheral blood. The receptor source for this set is a human donor with COVID-19, enrolled during active disease. The donor label of this sample is uncertain. Each CDR3 is given with its conserved first and last residue. Fields, in order: V gene, J gene, CDR3 protein.

V: TRBV24-1
J: TRBJ2-1
CDR3: CATSDLVRGAYNEQFF

V: TRBV6-6
J: TRBJ1-1
CDR3: CASSQRGTEAFF

V: TRBV28
J: TRBJ1-1
CDR3: CASSGTGGGNTEAFF

V: TRBV10-2
J: TRBJ2-2
CDR3: CASSESQTQGDTGELFF

V: TRBV5-8
J: TRBJ1-3
CDR3: CASSPRLNTIYF

V: TRBV7-2
J: TRBJ2-6
CDR3: CAIDSPSGANVLTF

V: TRBV27
J: TRBJ2-1
CDR3: CASSQSPGGGFLRGNEQFF

V: TRBV9
J: TRBJ2-3
CDR3: CASSVLDLTDTQYF

V: TRBV7-9
J: TRBJ2-1
CDR3: CASSPSGTGRGQGYYEQFF

V: TRBV19
J: TRBJ2-7
CDR3: CASSMTGRYEQYF

V: TRBV2
J: TRBJ1-5
CDR3: CASTESVTGGNQPQHF

V: TRBV28
J: TRBJ1-4
CDR3: CASTLGQNEKLFF

V: TRBV7-3
J: TRBJ1-6
CDR3: CASSLTGHNSPLHF

V: TRBV7-2
J: TRBJ1-6
CDR3: CASSPGGGGFGNSPLHF

V: TRBV15
J: TRBJ2-7
CDR3: CATSRGGTGRNEQYF

V: TRBV5-5
J: TRBJ2-1
CDR3: CASSRSGDSYNEQFF

V: TRBV19
J: TRBJ2-2
CDR3: CASSIGRRAAGELFF

V: TRBV6-2/TRBV6-3
J: TRBJ2-7
CDR3: CASSRLGQGAYEQYF

V: TRBV2
J: TRBJ1-6
CDR3: CASSGLMGGSPLHF

V: TRBV28
J: TRBJ1-2
CDR3: CALQGINYGYTF

V: TRBV10-3
J: TRBJ1-5
CDR3: CASADLNQPQHF

V: TRBV6-5
J: TRBJ2-1
CDR3: CASSYSIGEVSLF

V: TRBV5-1
J: TRBJ2-1
CDR3: CASRPVGGVHNEQFF

V: TRBV5-5
J: TRBJ1-5
CDR3: CASSFGQPGNQPQHF

V: TRBV20-1
J: TRBJ2-1
CDR3: CSAGLVNEQFF

V: TRBV5-1
J: TRBJ1-6
CDR3: CASSFSIQTGDNSPLHF

V: TRBV27
J: TRBJ1-1
CDR3: CASTPGQINTEAFF

V: TRBV6-5
J: TRBJ2-7
CDR3: CASTSRETSYEQYF

V: TRBV28
J: TRBJ1-5
CDR3: CASSLRQVYSNQPQHF

V: TRBV30
J: TRBJ2-6
CDR3: CAWSRPGTSGANVLTF

V: TRBV5-8
J: TRBJ1-5
CDR3: CASSFRNQPQHF

V: TRBV28
J: TRBJ1-1
CDR3: CASYTNQRGTTEAFF

V: TRBV3-1/TRBV3-2
J: TRBJ1-6
CDR3: CASSQVWTKNSPLHF

V: TRBV5-1
J: TRBJ2-1
CDR3: CASSLSSGSRRGEQFF

V: TRBV27
J: TRBJ1-1
CDR3: CASSFLDRVTEAFF

V: TRBV6-2/TRBV6-3
J: TRBJ2-1
CDR3: CASSSLAGGFDEQFF

V: TRBV6-6
J: TRBJ2-5
CDR3: CASSYANQDQETQYF

V: TRBV5-4
J: TRBJ1-2
CDR3: CASSSDSFNYGYTF

V: TRBV4-3
J: TRBJ2-5
CDR3: CASSQVYGRTGRGETQYF

V: TRBV21-1
J: TRBJ2-7
CDR3: CASSKAGDSYEQYF

V: TRBV28
J: TRBJ1-1
CDR3: CASKPARQGVGTEAFF

V: TRBV5-4
J: TRBJ1-1
CDR3: CASSLAAGRHTEAFF

V: TRBV5-4
J: TRBJ2-7
CDR3: CASSRLSGRAYEQYF

V: TRBV10-3
J: TRBJ1-1
CDR3: CAISESDSAMNTEAFF

V: TRBV7-2
J: TRBJ2-5
CDR3: CASSLASETQYF

V: TRBV28
J: TRBJ2-3
CDR3: CASSRSGSQRDTQYF

V: TRBV19
J: TRBJ1-5
CDR3: CASATDSSGQPQHF